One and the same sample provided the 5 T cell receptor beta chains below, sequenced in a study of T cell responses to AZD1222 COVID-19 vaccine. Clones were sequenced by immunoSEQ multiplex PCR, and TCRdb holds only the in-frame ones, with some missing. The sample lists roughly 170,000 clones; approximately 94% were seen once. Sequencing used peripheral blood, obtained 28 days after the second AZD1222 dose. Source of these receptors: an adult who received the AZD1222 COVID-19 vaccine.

CDR3 DNA: TGTGCCAGTAGCCAGGGTTTTCTGGGCACTGAAGCTTTCTTT. Protein product: CASSQGFLGTEAFF. The rearrangement joins TRBV19 to TRBJ1-1; maybe TRBD1 (5 bases). The CDR3 has 14 amino acids. Germline V gene lookup returns CDR1 LNHDA and CDR2 SQIVND (reference sequence). Trimming took off 6 bases at V and 4 bases at J, with 15 bases between the two ends.

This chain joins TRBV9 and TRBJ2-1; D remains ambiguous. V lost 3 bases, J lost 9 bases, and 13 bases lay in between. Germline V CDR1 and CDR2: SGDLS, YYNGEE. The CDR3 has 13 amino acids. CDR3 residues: CASSAAATIEQFF. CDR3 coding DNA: TGTGCCAGCAGCGCCGCTGCCACAATTGAGCAGTTCTTC.

The CDR3 spells CASSPAGSTYGYTF. In DNA form, the CDR3 reads TGTGCCAGCAGCCCCGCCGGGTCGACCTATGGCTACACCTTC. This rearrangement joins TRBV7-9 to TRBJ1-2; D uncertain. The germline V and J ends were trimmed by 5 bases and 4 bases, with 14 bases remaining between them. Germline V gene lookup returns CDR1 SEHNR and CDR2 FQNEAQ (reference sequence). This CDR3 region has 14 residues.

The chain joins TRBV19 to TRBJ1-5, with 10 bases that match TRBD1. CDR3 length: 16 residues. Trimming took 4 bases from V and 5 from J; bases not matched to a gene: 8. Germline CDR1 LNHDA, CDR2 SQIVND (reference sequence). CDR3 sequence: CASSTGTGDPYQPQHF. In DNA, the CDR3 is TGTGCCAGTAGTACGGGGACAGGGGACCCTTATCAGCCCCAGCATTTT.

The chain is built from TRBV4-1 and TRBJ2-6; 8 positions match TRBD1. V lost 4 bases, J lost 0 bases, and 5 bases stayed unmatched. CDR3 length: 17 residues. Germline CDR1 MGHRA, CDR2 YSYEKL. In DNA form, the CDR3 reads TGCGCCAGCAGCCCAGGACAGGGTCGCTCTGGGGCCAACGTCCTGACTTTC. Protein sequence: CASSPGQGRSGANVLTF.